This T cell receptor beta chain stems from a study of regulatory T cells in long-lasting Graves disease. CDR3 length: 13 amino acids. V was cut by 6 bases and J by 5 bases, with 16 bases left in between. The V gene's germline CDR1 is DFQATT and CDR2 SNEGSKA (reference sequence). This clonotype was recorded many times. Indicated time point: newly diagnosed GD, antithyroid drugs for less than 3 months. After RNA was extracted from PBMCs, the TCR library was made from it. Construction of TCR beta libraries relied on iRepertoire HTBI primers and on Arm-PCR targeting CDR3 regions. From the multiplex PCR reads, TCRdb called clonotypes with MiXCR, one entry per CDR3 protein. The sample has roughly 260,000 distinct CDR3 sequences; 15% to 20% are singletons. These records were also assigned to another study, of T cells in Graves' hyperthyroidism and ophthalmopathy.

The chain uses TRBV20-1 and TRBJ2-5; D perhaps matches TRBD2 (6 bases). The clonotype comes from a woman in her 30s with Graves disease. Sequencing was performed on peripheral blood mononuclear cells (PBMCs), taken at new diagnosis, from a patient treated with antithyroid drugs. The CDR3 loop is CSAGDSPGETQYF. The CDR3 nucleotides read TGCAGTGCCGGGGACTCTCCGGGGGAGACCCAGTACTTC.